This record concerns one T cell receptor (beta chain) sequence. A few counts support this clone. The clone's antigen remains unknown. No base qualities exist here, and no much larger clone lies one base off it. These data come from a study of blood T cell repertoires in COVID-19 (dated by TCRdb to 2020 to 2022). Broadly, across the study: The collaborator samples originated in the United States, Italy and Spain and spanned the acute and convalescent phases of COVID-19. The material from the prospective study consisted of cDNA or gDNA derived from T cells, B-cell-depleted T cells, or PBMCs. The dataset comprised deeply sampled blood TCRbeta repertoires from subjects exposed to, actively infected with, or recovered from COVID-19. A freely available public database, intended as a resource for researchers studying the immune response to SARS-CoV-2, is where the repertoires were released. The samples were drawn from two sources: the first 160 participants of the ongoing ImmuneRACE study, and 1,254 subjects contributed by 6 global collaborators. A de-identified subject ID, COVID-19 status, age in years and sex were almost always included in the sample metadata. Where available, HLA class I and class II types were obtained from metadata supplied by the sample provider rather than from assay-based typing.

Trimming takes 5 bases off V and 4 bases off J; junction bases not matched to a gene: 10. The CDR3 covers 15 residues, taking in both the cysteine and the phenylalanine. Here the CDR3 DNA is all that survives: 45 bases in frame from base 1. Sequences MNHEY (CDR1) and SMNVEV (CDR2) are obtained from the germline V gene (reference sequence). On the study overall, not on this receptor specifically: Clinical and demographic metadata were provided uncurated, with the amount varying by source and participant.

Collaborating institutions collected whole blood in K2EDTA tubes following their own protocols. For TCRbeta analysis, collaborators shipped samples in one of three forms: frozen whole blood, isolated PBMCs, or DNA extracted from either of those sample types. TCRbeta CDR3 regions were amplified from genomic DNA using the immunoSEQ Assay, a bias-controlled multiplex PCR. From the authors' description of their analysis: Within the assay, amplification of reference gene primers was used to estimate how many nucleated cells each sample contained. To quantify the absolute abundance of each unique TCRbeta CDR3 rearrangement, sequence reads were collapsed and filtered. For each sample, productive Simpson clonality was calculated as the square root of Simpson's diversity index across productive rearrangements. TCRdb re-hosts the immuneACCESS table, in-frame sequences only. Its copies lack some clones; in the studies checked, an unresolved V gene accounts for under half of them, and the cause for the rest is not known. That table furnishes V, J and clone size, whereas the DNA furnished D and trimming. Here the sample has about 250,000 clones; about 80% occur a single time. The top ten clonotypes cover 4.5% to 5% of the sample.

The TCR comes from a woman older than 75 with active or convalescent COVID-19. The V and J segments used are TRBV27 and TRBJ1-1; TRBD1 agrees with 7 junctional bases. Specimen: peripheral blood. The sequenced DNA: TGTGCCAGCAGTCAACAGGGGCGGGTGAGCACTGAAGCTTTCTTT. This gives the protein CASSQQGRVSTEAFF.